A selection of T cell receptor beta chains follows, all from one sample in a study of T cell responses to AZD1222 COVID-19 vaccine. The method was immunoSEQ multiplex PCR; TCRdb's version includes in-frame clones alone and lacks a portion of them. The sample contains tens of thousands of clones, 60% to 85% of which appear only once. The sequences come from peripheral blood, collected on day 0 of AZD1222 vaccination. The receptors stem from an adult in good health. CDR3s include the opening cysteine and the closing phenylalanine or tryptophan. Fields, in order: V gene, D gene, J gene, clone size, CDR3 protein, CDR3 DNA. The D gene is left open where the match is weak. Only part of the rows carry a size: once, few, many, or a class if the clone is expanded.

>TRBV29-1|TRBD1|TRBJ1-3|-
CSVGQGVGNTIYF
TGCAGCGTCGGACAGGGCGTCGGAAACACCATATATTTT
>TRBV5-4|-|TRBJ2-3|-
CASMLRGGSTDTQYF
TGTGCCAGCATGCTAAGGGGGGGGAGCACAGATACGCAGTATTTT
>TRBV5-5|-|TRBJ1-4|-
CASSFGTHEKLFF
TGTGCCAGCAGCTTCGGGACACATGAAAAACTGTTTTTT
>TRBV5-1|-|TRBJ1-1|-
CASSSPSGVNTEAFF
TGCGCCAGCAGCTCACCCTCCGGGGTAAACACTGAAGCTTTCTTT
>TRBV19|-|TRBJ1-1|-
CAIITNTEAFF
TGTGCCATCATCACGAACACTGAAGCTTTCTTT
>TRBV11-2|-|TRBJ2-3|few
CASSPPVGRGTQYF
TGTGCCAGCAGCCCCCCCGTGGGTCGGGGTACGCAGTATTTT
>TRBV18|-|TRBJ2-1|-
CASSPQNSFSYNEQFF
TGTGCCAGCTCACCTCAAAATAGCTTCTCCTACAATGAGCAGTTCTTC
>TRBV29-1|-|TRBJ1-4|-
CSVVTVGFEKLFF
TGCAGCGTCGTGACCGTAGGATTTGAAAAACTGTTTTTT
>TRBV6-4|TRBD1|TRBJ1-1|-
CASRDWDRGTEAFF
TGTGCCAGCAGGGATTGGGACAGGGGCACTGAAGCTTTCTTT
>TRBV28|TRBD1|TRBJ1-4|-
CASRPPQGGNEKLFF
TGTGCCAGCAGGCCGCCTCAGGGGGGGAATGAAAAACTGTTTTTT
>TRBV5-1|-|TRBJ2-5|once
CASSVGQRQETQYF
TGCGCCAGCAGCGTAGGACAGAGACAAGAGACCCAGTACTTC
>TRBV6-1|TRBD2|TRBJ2-1|-
CASSERLAGAYNEQFF
TGTGCCAGCAGTGAACGCCTGGCGGGGGCCTACAATGAGCAGTTCTTC
>TRBV9|-|TRBJ1-3|-
CASSPQIGVSSGNTIYF
TGTGCCAGCAGCCCCCAAATTGGGGTCAGCTCTGGAAACACCATATATTTT
>TRBV7-9|-|TRBJ2-7|medium-sized
CAGAASDRREQYF
TGTGCCGGGGCAGCTAGCGACCGACGGGAGCAGTACTTC
>TRBV19|TRBD1|TRBJ1-2|few
CASRLGQGLFDGYTF
TGTGCCAGTAGGCTCGGACAGGGACTTTTTGATGGCTACACCTTC
>TRBV2|-|TRBJ1-1|-
CASSKGPLNTEAFF
TGTGCCAGCAGCAAAGGCCCCTTGAACACTGAAGCTTTCTTT
>TRBV27|TRBD2|TRBJ2-2|few
CASSLTGGYTGELFF
TGTGCCAGCAGTTTAACGGGGGGATACACCGGGGAGCTGTTTTTT
>TRBV5-1|-|TRBJ1-6|once
CASSLETANNSPLHF
TGCGCCAGCAGCTTGGAGACAGCCAATAATTCACCCCTCCACTTT
>TRBV19|-|TRBJ1-5|-
CASSMAAGLGNQPQHF
TGTGCCAGTAGTATGGCGGCAGGGTTAGGGAATCAGCCCCAGCATTTT
>TRBV6-2/TRBV6-3|TRBD2|TRBJ2-7|once
CASSYSSGGGHEQYF
TGTGCCAGCAGTTACTCTTCGGGGGGAGGCCACGAGCAGTACTTC
>TRBV7-2|-|TRBJ2-5|-
CASRPRQQYQETQYF
TGTGCCAGCAGACCGAGACAACAGTACCAAGAGACCCAGTACTTC
>TRBV10-1|TRBD1|TRBJ2-5|-
CASSLGQGPQVETQYF
TGCGCCAGCAGCTTAGGACAGGGGCCCCAAGTGGAGACCCAGTACTTC
>TRBV20-1|-|TRBJ1-3|-
CSASREAIGNTIYF
TGCAGTGCTAGTCGGGAGGCAATAGGAAACACCATATATTTT
>TRBV24-1|-|TRBJ2-2|-
CATSDMPSGELFF
TGTGCCACCAGTGATATGCCGTCCGGGGAGCTGTTTTTT
>TRBV11-2|-|TRBJ2-5|-
CASSLFGRANQETQYF
TGTGCCAGCAGCTTGTTTGGACGGGCGAACCAAGAGACCCAGTACTTC
>TRBV3-1/TRBV3-2|-|TRBJ2-2|-
CASSQDRVTRIYTGELFF
TGTGCCAGCAGCCAAGATCGGGTCACCCGCATATACACCGGGGAGCTGTTTTTT
>TRBV18|-|TRBJ2-2|-
CASSPGVAANTGELFF
TGTGCCAGCTCCCCCGGGGTAGCGGCGAACACCGGGGAGCTGTTTTTT
>TRBV5-5|TRBD1|TRBJ1-1|-
CASSLVAGGLGTEAFF
TGTGCCAGCAGCTTGGTGGCAGGGGGCTTGGGCACTGAAGCTTTCTTT
>TRBV18|TRBD1|TRBJ1-2|-
CASSPQSGTANYGYTF
TGTGCCAGCTCACCACAGTCTGGGACAGCTAACTATGGCTACACCTTC
>TRBV20-1|TRBD1|TRBJ1-2|-
CSASIYTTGTDGYTF
TGCAGTGCTAGTATCTATACGACAGGGACGGATGGCTACACCTTC
>TRBV19|-|TRBJ1-3|-
CASSPRGSSGNTIYF
TGTGCCAGTAGTCCACGGGGATCGTCTGGAAACACCATATATTTT
>TRBV2|TRBD2|TRBJ2-1|-
CASSWVSGGNRNEQFF
TGTGCCAGCAGTTGGGTTAGCGGGGGGAATCGGAATGAGCAGTTCTTC
>TRBV14|-|TRBJ2-2|-
CASSHGRGRRNTGELFF
TGTGCCAGCAGCCACGGGAGGGGGCGCAGGAACACCGGGGAGCTGTTTTTT
>TRBV5-1|TRBD1|TRBJ1-6|-
CASSLEQGVNSPLHF
TGCGCCAGCAGCTTGGAACAGGGGGTTAATTCACCCCTCCACTTT
>TRBV15|-|TRBJ1-1|-
CATSRIEPDTEAFF
TGTGCCACCAGCAGGATTGAGCCGGACACTGAAGCTTTCTTT
>TRBV5-1|-|TRBJ2-1|-
CASSLGGEQFF
TGCGCCAGCAGCCTGGGGGGTGAGCAGTTCTTC
>TRBV7-2|-|TRBJ1-4|-
CASSSPGNEKLFF
TGTGCCAGCAGCTCCCCAGGAAATGAAAAACTGTTTTTT
>TRBV7-9|-|TRBJ2-2|-
CASSLPGLMPTGELFF
TGTGCCAGCAGCTTACCAGGACTTATGCCCACCGGGGAGCTGTTTTTT
>TRBV18|-|TRBJ1-3|-
CASSFGPPSGNTIYF
TGTGCCAGCTCATTCGGGCCCCCCTCTGGAAACACCATATATTTT
>TRBV2|TRBD1|TRBJ1-4|-
CASLVPGQTNEKLFF
TGTGCCAGCCTTGTTCCGGGACAGACTAATGAAAAACTGTTTTTT
>TRBV5-1|-|TRBJ1-2|-
CASTTENANYGYTF
TGCGCCAGCACCACGGAGAACGCTAACTATGGCTACACCTTC